Presented here are 25 T cell receptor beta chains from one specimen sequenced in a study of lymphopenia after photon versus proton radiotherapy. The repertoire was sequenced with immunoSEQ multiplex PCR; TCRdb's copy has only in-frame clones and lacks some. The sample has around 29,000 clones; roughly 94% are singletons. The input for sequencing was peripheral blood, taken from a patient treated with photon-based radiotherapy. The receptors were gathered from a woman in her 50s with cholangiocarcinoma.

This clone showed up just once. The chain uses TRBV4-2 and TRBJ1-1, with a weak D call TRBD1 (5 bases). The CDR3 is made up of 18 amino acids. Per the germline V gene, CDR1 is LGHNA and CDR2 is YNFKEQ. V gave up 4 bases and J gave up 5 bases, with 26 bases separating them. Here the CDR3 DNA reads TGTGCCAGCAGCCTCGTGGGGGATCTCGGGGCAGCACGGACTGAAGCTTTCTTT. It specifies CASSLVGDLGAARTEAFF.

The J gene is TRBJ2-2, the V gene TRBV5-5; a weak D match, TRBD2 (5 bases). The CDR3 is made up of 15 amino acids. Germline CDR1 and CDR2: SGHKS and YYEKEE (reference sequence). The V end was cut by 1 base, the J end by 4 bases, with 11 bases between. The CDR3 DNA sequence: TGTGCCAGCAGCTTGCCGGGATTAGGCACCGGGGAGCTGTTTTTT. Residues: CASSLPGLGTGELFF.

The genes are TRBV7-9 and TRBJ1-2; 9 bases match TRBD1. Germline V gives CDR1 SEHNR, CDR2 FQNEAQ (reference sequence). Trimming at V came to 5 bases and at J to 4 bases, leaving 11 bases not matched to a gene. CDR3 size: 16 residues. In DNA, the CDR3 is TGTGCCAGCAGCCCCACCGGACAGGGGCCTCGCTATGGCTACACCTTC. This sequence encodes CASSPTGQGPRYGYTF. The whole variable domain, remainder taken from reference TRBV7-9 and TRBJ1-2, is DTGVSQNPRHKITKRGQNVTFRCDPISEHNRLYWYRQTLGQGPEFLTYFQNEAQLEKSRLLSDRFSAERPKGSFSTLEIQRTEQGDSAMYLCASSPTGQGPRYGYTFGSGTRLTVV.

The J gene is TRBJ1-1, the V gene TRBV7-9; 7 bases are shared with TRBD1. The V and J ends lost 3 bases and 1 base, in that order; junction bases with no gene match: 2. CDR3 length equals 14 residues. Germline loops: CDR1 SEHNR, CDR2 FQNEAQ (reference sequence). The DNA for the CDR3 is TGTGCCAGCAGCTTCCGGGACAGGAACACTGAAGCTTTCTTT. Its protein product is CASSFRDRNTEAFF.

The chain uses TRBV5-1 and TRBJ2-3, with D uncertain. V was pared by 1 base and J by 6 bases, with 6 bases between. Germline CDR1 and CDR2: SGHRS and YFSETQ. This CDR3 region has 12 residues. The CDR3 spells CASSLNRDTQYF. The CDR3, as DNA: TGCGCCAGCAGCTTGAATCGGGATACGCAGTATTTT. The entire variable domain, with the rest obtained from reference TRBV5-1 and TRBJ2-3, is as follows: KAGVTQTPRYLIKTRGQQVTLSCSPISGHRSVSWYQQTPGQGLQFLFEYFSETQRNKGNFPGRFSGRQFSNSRSEMNVSTLELGDSALYLCASSLNRDTQYFGPGTRLTVL.

V is TRBV29-1 and J is TRBJ1-1; no reliable D call. The CDR3 has 13 amino acids. Per germline, CDR1 SQVTM and CDR2 ANQGSEA. Trimming took 7 bases from V and 4 from J, leaving 16 bases between them. The CDR3 loop is CSGGRGVGTEAFF. CDR3 DNA sequence: TGCAGCGGGGGTAGAGGAGTCGGCACTGAAGCTTTCTTT.

The chain links TRBV18 to TRBJ1-4; TRBD1 aligns across 8 bases. In germline, CDR1 is KGHSH, CDR2 LQKENI. The V segment lost 4 bases and the J segment 8 bases; nucleotides outside the gene matches: 3. This CDR3 spans 13 amino acids. CDR3 region: CASSRRDREKLFF. The CDR3 nucleotides are TGTGCCAGCTCACGCCGGGACAGGGAAAAACTGTTTTTT. Supplemented by reference TRBV18 and TRBJ1-4, the full variable domain reads NAGVMQNPRHLVRRRGQEARLRCSPMKGHSHVYWYRQLPEEGLKFMVYLQKENIIDESGMPKERFSAEFPKEGPSILRIQQVVRGDSAAYFCASSRRDREKLFFGSGTQLSVL.

This rearrangement joins TRBV7-8 to TRBJ1-3; D call uncertain. The V end lost 3 bases, the J end lost 4 bases, and 13 bases lay between the germline ends. The CDR3 sequence is 15 residues long. Per germline, CDR1 SGHVS and CDR2 FQNEAQ. The DNA for the CDR3 is TGTGCCAGCAGCTTCAGTGGGGTCCTCGGAAACACCATATATTTT. Translated, it gives CASSFSGVLGNTIYF.

The rearrangement uses TRBV18 and TRBJ2-5; maybe TRBD1 (6 bases). Germline CDR1 is KGHSH and CDR2 is LQKENI. The CDR3 extends over 14 amino acids. V was pared by 3 bases and J by 2 bases, with 10 bases between. The CDR3 spells CASSPLGQQETQYF. CDR3 sequence (DNA): TGTGCCAGCTCACCCCTAGGACAGCAAGAGACCCAGTACTTC.

The rearrangement links TRBV6-5 to TRBJ1-2, with no clear D. Trimming took 0 bases from V and 3 from J, leaving 11 bases between them. The germline gives CDR1 MNHEY, CDR2 SVGAGI. CDR3 length: 15 residues. This CDR3 is CASSYSSGSDYGYTF. CDR3 sequence (DNA): TGTGCCAGCAGTTACTCATCGGGGTCCGACTATGGCTACACCTTC.

This clone was found once. CDR3 sequence reads: CASSRQGNTEAFF. The CDR3 nucleotides are TGTGCCAGCAGCCGCCAGGGAAACACTGAAGCTTTCTTT. The chain carries TRBV11-3 and TRBJ1-1, with TRBD1 as a possible D gene (5 bases). Deletions cut 5 bases from V and 2 bases from J, with 9 bases between. The V gene's germline CDR1 is SGHNT and CDR2 YENEEA. The CDR3 is 13 residues long.

This rearrangement joins TRBV7-2 to TRBJ2-3; 8 bases are shared with TRBD2. From germline, CDR1 is SGHTA and CDR2 FQGNSA. The CDR3 sequence is 15 residues long. V lost 5 bases, J lost 4 bases, and 8 bases stayed unmatched. The CDR3 DNA reads as TGTGCCAGCAGCATACTAGCGGTTCGGGCAGATACGCAGTATTTT. It is translated as CASSILAVRADTQYF.

This clone was picked up one time. This chain joins TRBV18 and TRBJ1-4; D gene uncertain. V was pared by 1 base and J by 6 bases, with 3 bases between. The CDR3 loop spans 12 amino acids. Looked up from germline, CDR1 is KGHSH and CDR2 is LQKENI. CDR3 nucleotides: TGTGCCAGCTCACCACGGGATGAAAAACTGTTTTTT. Its protein product is CASSPRDEKLFF. Supplemented by reference TRBV18 and TRBJ1-4, the full variable domain reads NAGVMQNPRHLVRRRGQEARLRCSPMKGHSHVYWYRQLPEEGLKFMVYLQKENIIDESGMPKERFSAEFPKEGPSILRIQQVVRGDSAAYFCASSPRDEKLFFGSGTQLSVL.

This clone was observed a few times. This chain uses TRBV5-4 with TRBJ2-1; TRBD1 is a possible D gene (5 bases). The CDR3 runs 13 residues. In germline, CDR1 is SGHNT, CDR2 YYREEE (reference sequence). Trimming took off 4 bases at V and 8 bases at J, with 13 bases between the two ends. This chain's CDR3 is CASSPQGKDEQFF. CDR3 in DNA: TGTGCCAGCAGCCCCCAGGGAAAGGATGAGCAGTTCTTC.

This chain uses TRBV5-1 with TRBJ1-2, with TRBD1 as a possible D gene (6 bases). V lost 0 bases and J lost 4, with 10 bases in between. Looked up from germline, CDR1 is SGHRS and CDR2 is YFSETQ. This CDR3 region has 14 residues. The CDR3 loop is CASSLAQGSYGYTF. As DNA, the CDR3 is TGCGCCAGCAGCTTGGCACAGGGTTCCTATGGCTACACCTTC.

This rearrangement joins TRBV19 to TRBJ1-2, with D perhaps TRBD1 (6 bases). V lost 0 bases and J lost 4, with 9 bases in between. This CDR3 region has 14 residues. Germline V CDR1 and CDR2: LNHDA, SQIVND (reference sequence). The CDR3, as DNA: TGTGCCAGTAGTATAGAACAGGGACCCTATGGCTACACCTTC. Its protein is CASSIEQGPYGYTF.

V usage is TRBV19 and J usage is TRBJ2-1, with 10 bases matching TRBD2. The germline V gene encodes CDR1 LNHDA and CDR2 SQIVND (reference sequence). The CDR3 loop spans 16 amino acids. CDR3 nucleotides: TGTGCTCCCAAACTAGCGGGGATCTTATCCTACAATGAGCAGTTCTTC. It translates to CAPKLAGILSYNEQFF.

V gene TRBV19 combines with J gene TRBJ1-5; D gene ambiguous. The CDR3 covers 12 residues. Trimming pared 9 bases from V and 5 bases from J, leaving 11 bases between. Looked up from germline, CDR1 is LNHDA and CDR2 is SQIVND (reference sequence). CDR3 loop: CASRHRDQPQHF. The CDR3, as DNA: TGTGCCAGCAGACACCGGGATCAGCCCCAGCATTTT.

V usage is TRBV5-6 and J usage is TRBJ2-5; 14 nucleotides agree with TRBD2. The germline V gene has CDR1 SGHDT and CDR2 YYEEEE. With V trimmed by 4 bases and J by 5 bases, 10 bases remained unmatched. There are 17 residues in the CDR3. CDR3 in DNA: TGTGCCAGCAGCCCCACGGGACTAGCGGGGGTGACGGAGACCCAGTACTTC. This translates into CASSPTGLAGVTETQYF.

The rearrangement uses TRBV18 and TRBJ2-5; D is possibly TRBD2 (5 bases). The CDR3 has 15 residues. Germline CDR1 reads KGHSH; CDR2 reads LQKENI. The V end was cut by 2 bases, the J end by 0 bases, with 10 bases between. The CDR3 reads CASSPRENYQETQYF. The DNA of the CDR3 is TGTGCCAGCTCACCAAGGGAGAACTACCAAGAGACCCAGTACTTC. The variable domain in full, with the rest retrieved from reference TRBV18 and TRBJ2-5, is NAGVMQNPRHLVRRRGQEARLRCSPMKGHSHVYWYRQLPEEGLKFMVYLQKENIIDESGMPKERFSAEFPKEGPSILRIQQVVRGDSAAYFCASSPRENYQETQYFGPGTRLLVL.

The rearrangement links TRBV5-4 to TRBJ2-2; D uncertain. Deletions cut 0 bases from V and 1 base from J, with 7 bases between. The germline gives CDR1 SGHNT, CDR2 YYREEE (reference sequence). The CDR3 consists of 15 residues. CDR3 coding DNA: TGTGCCAGCAGCTTGGACGTGGAGAACACCGGGGAGCTGTTTTTT. The encoded protein is CASSLDVENTGELFF.

The V and J genes are TRBV12-5 and TRBJ2-3; the D is unclear. This CDR3 comprises 14 residues. V gave up 5 bases and J gave up 5 bases, with 14 bases separating them. Germline CDR1 reads LGHNT; CDR2 reads FRNRAP. CDR3 DNA sequence: TGTGCTAGTGGTCCTCCCGGTGGGATAGATACGCAGTATTTT. This translates into CASGPPGGIDTQYF.

The J gene is TRBJ2-6, the V gene TRBV19, with no clear D. Germline loops: CDR1 LNHDA, CDR2 SQIVND (reference sequence). This CDR3 is 13 amino acids long. V was shortened by 7 bases and J by 1 base, with 5 bases between the two germline ends. The CDR3 region is CASKYSGANVLTF. In DNA form, the CDR3 reads TGTGCCAGTAAATATTCTGGGGCCAACGTCCTGACTTTC.

J is TRBJ2-5 and V is TRBV28; tentative D call: TRBD1 (5 bases). The V end lost 2 bases, the J end lost 3 bases, and 10 bases lay between the germline ends. From germline, CDR1 is MDHEN and CDR2 SYDVKM. The CDR3 is 14 amino acids. The CDR3 here is CASSLRQGEETQYF. The CDR3 region has the DNA TGTGCCAGCAGTTTACGGCAGGGCGAAGAGACCCAGTACTTC.

This chain uses TRBV6-1 with TRBJ1-3; D gene uncertain. Trimming cost V 8 bases and J 0 bases, with 8 bases left between them. The CDR3 totals 13 residues. Germline lookup yields CDR1 MNHNS and CDR2 SASEGT. The CDR3 loop is CASSRGSGNTIYF. The CDR3 DNA reads as TGTGCCAGCTCGCGGGGCTCTGGAAACACCATATATTTT.